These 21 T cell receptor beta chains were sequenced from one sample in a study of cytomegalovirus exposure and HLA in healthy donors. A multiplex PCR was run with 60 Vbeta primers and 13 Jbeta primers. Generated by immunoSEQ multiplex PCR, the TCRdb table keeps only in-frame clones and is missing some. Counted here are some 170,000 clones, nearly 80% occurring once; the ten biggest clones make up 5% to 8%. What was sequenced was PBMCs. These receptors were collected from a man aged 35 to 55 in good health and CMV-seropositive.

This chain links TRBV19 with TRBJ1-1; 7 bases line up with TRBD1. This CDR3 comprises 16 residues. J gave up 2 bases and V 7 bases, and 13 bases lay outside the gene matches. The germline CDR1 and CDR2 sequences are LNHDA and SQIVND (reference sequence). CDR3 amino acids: CASIPPGTVGNTEAFF. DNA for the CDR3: TGTGCCAGTATCCCGCCCGGGACAGTGGGCAACACTGAAGCTTTCTTT.

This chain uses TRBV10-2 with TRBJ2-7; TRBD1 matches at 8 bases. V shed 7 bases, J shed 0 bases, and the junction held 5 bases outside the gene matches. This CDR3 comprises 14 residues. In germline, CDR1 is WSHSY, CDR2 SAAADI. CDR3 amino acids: CASTGTGSSYEQYF. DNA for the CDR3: TGCGCCAGCACCGGGACAGGTTCCTCCTACGAGCAGTACTTC.

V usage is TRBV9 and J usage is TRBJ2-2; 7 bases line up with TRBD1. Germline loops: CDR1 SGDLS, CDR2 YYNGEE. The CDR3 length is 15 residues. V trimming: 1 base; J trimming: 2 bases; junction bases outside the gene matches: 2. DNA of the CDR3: TGTGCCAGCAGCGTACGGGACAGCAACACCGGGGAGCTGTTTTTT. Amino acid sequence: CASSVRDSNTGELFF.

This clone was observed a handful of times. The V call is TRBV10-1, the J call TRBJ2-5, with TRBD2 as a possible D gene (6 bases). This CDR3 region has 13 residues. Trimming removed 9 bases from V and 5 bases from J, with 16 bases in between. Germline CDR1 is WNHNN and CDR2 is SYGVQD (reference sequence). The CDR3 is CASSDKSGETQYF. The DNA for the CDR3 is TGCGCCAGTTCAGACAAGAGCGGGGAGACCCAGTACTTC.

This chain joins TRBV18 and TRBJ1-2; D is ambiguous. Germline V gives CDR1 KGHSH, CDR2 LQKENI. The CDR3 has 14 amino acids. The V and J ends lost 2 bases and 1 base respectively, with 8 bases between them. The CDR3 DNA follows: TGTGCCAGCTCACCAGCACAAAGTAACTATGGCTACACCTTC. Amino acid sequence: CASSPAQSNYGYTF.

CDR3 in DNA: TGTGCCTGGAGTGGGGCCCGGACTAGCGGGAGTAAGAATGAGCAGTTCTTC. Translated, it gives CAWSGARTSGSKNEQFF. The genes are TRBV30 and TRBJ2-1, with 13 bases identical to TRBD2. The CDR3 spans 17 residues. The germline V gene encodes CDR1 GTSNPN and CDR2 SVGIG (reference sequence). With V trimmed by 1 base and J by 7 bases, 10 bases remained unmatched.

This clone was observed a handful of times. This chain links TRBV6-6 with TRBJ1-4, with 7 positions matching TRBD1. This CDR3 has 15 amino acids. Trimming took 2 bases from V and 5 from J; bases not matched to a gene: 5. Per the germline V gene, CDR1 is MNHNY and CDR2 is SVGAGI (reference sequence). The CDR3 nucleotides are TGTGCCAGCAGTTACCACAGGGGCAACAATGAAAAACTGTTTTTT. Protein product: CASSYHRGNNEKLFF.

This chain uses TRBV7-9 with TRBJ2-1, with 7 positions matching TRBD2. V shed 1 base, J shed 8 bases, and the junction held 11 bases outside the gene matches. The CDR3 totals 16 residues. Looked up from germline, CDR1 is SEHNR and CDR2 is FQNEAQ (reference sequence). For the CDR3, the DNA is TGTGCCAGCAGCTTAGTCCCAGACCCGACTAGCTATGAGCAGTTCTTC. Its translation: CASSLVPDPTSYEQFF.

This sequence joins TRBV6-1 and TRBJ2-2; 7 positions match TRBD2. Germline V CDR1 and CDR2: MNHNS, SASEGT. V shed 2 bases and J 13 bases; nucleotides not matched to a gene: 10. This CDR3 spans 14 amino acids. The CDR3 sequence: CASSERWTSIWLFF. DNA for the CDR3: TGTGCCAGCAGTGAACGTTGGACTAGTATATGGCTGTTTTTT.

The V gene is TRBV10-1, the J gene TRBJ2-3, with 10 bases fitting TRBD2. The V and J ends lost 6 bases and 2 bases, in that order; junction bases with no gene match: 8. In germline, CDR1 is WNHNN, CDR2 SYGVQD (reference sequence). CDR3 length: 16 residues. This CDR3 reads CASSAGTSDTTDTQYF. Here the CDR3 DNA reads TGCGCCAGCAGCGCCGGGACTAGCGACACCACAGATACGCAGTATTTT.

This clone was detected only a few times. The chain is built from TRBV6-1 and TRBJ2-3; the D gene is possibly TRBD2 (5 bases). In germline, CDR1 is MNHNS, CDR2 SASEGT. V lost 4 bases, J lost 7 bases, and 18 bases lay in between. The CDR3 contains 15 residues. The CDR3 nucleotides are TGTGCCAGCAGTGTCCCTCGGGAAAGCAGTTATACGCAGTATTTT. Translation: CASSVPRESSYTQYF.

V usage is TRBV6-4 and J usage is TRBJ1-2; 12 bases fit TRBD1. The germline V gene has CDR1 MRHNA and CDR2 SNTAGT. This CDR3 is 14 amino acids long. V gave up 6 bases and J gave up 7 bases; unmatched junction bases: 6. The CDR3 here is CASRPGQGARGYTF. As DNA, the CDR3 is TGTGCCAGCAGACCGGGACAGGGGGCGCGTGGCTACACCTTC.

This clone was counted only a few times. CDR3 DNA sequence: TGTGCCTGGACCGGAAGGGTTTCAGGGGGCGGCTACACCTTC. Its protein is CAWTGRVSGGGYTF. This sequence joins TRBV30 and TRBJ1-2; 8 positions match TRBD1. V lost 4 bases, J lost 8 bases, and 12 bases stayed unmatched. The CDR3 spans 14 residues. Germline values: CDR1 GTSNPN, CDR2 SVGIG (reference sequence).

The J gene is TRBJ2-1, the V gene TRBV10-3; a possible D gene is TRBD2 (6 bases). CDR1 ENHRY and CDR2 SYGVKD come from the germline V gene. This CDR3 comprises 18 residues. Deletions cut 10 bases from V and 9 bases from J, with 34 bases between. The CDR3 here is CATQPLAKWRGVGGEQFF. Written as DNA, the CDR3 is TGTGCCACCCAACCTCTAGCTAAGTGGCGGGGCGTTGGCGGTGAGCAGTTCTTC.

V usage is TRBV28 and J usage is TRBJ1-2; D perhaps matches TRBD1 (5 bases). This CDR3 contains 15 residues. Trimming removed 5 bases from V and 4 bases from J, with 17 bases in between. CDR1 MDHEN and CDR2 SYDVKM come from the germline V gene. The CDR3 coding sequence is TGTGCCAGCAGTCCCCCCCGGCAGGGAAGCTATGGCTACACCTTC. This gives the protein CASSPPRQGSYGYTF.

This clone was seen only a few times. CDR3 DNA: TGTGCCAGCAGGGGGGAGGGATCGGGTCGCTACGAGCAGTACTTC. Its translation: CASRGEGSGRYEQYF. The rearrangement uses TRBV5-4 and TRBJ2-7, with 7 bases that match TRBD2. Germline lookup yields CDR1 SGHNT and CDR2 YYREEE (reference sequence). V lost 5 bases and J lost 3; bases outside the gene matches: 11. The CDR3 loop spans 15 amino acids.

The CDR3 protein is CASSIAPPGTGYSDTQYF. DNA of the CDR3: TGTGCCAGTAGTATAGCCCCTCCCGGGACAGGATATTCAGATACGCAGTATTTT. The chain carries TRBV19 and TRBJ2-3; 8 nucleotides line up with TRBD1. The germline V gene has CDR1 LNHDA and CDR2 SQIVND (reference sequence). V lost 1 base to trimming and J lost 4 bases; unmatched junction nucleotides: 13. The CDR3 runs 18 residues.

The CDR3 protein is CASSLAVSGNTIYF. For the CDR3, the DNA is TGTGCCAGCAGCCTAGCGGTCTCTGGAAACACCATATATTTT. This chain joins TRBV9 and TRBJ1-3, with D unresolved. The V gene lost 4 bases and the J gene lost 0 bases, with 8 bases spanning the gap. Germline CDR1 reads SGDLS; CDR2 reads YYNGEE. The CDR3 is 14 amino acids.

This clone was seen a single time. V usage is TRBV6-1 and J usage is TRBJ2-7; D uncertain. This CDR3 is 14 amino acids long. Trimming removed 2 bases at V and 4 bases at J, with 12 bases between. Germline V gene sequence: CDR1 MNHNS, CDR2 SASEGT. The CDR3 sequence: CASSENPAGYEQYF. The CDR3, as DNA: TGTGCCAGCAGTGAAAACCCCGCCGGGTACGAGCAGTACTTC.

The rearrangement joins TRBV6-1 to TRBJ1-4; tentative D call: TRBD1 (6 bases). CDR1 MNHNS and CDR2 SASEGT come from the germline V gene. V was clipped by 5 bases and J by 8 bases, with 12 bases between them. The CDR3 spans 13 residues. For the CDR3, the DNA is TGTGCCAGCAGTCAGGGGTCGTACGAAAAACTGTTTTTT. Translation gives CASSQGSYEKLFF.

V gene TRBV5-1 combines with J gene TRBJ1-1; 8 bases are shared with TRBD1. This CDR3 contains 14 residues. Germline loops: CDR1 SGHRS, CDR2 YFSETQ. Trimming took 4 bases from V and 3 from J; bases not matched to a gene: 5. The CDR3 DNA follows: TGCGCCAGCAGCGGACAGGGTGGGGACACTGAAGCTTTCTTT. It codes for CASSGQGGDTEAFF. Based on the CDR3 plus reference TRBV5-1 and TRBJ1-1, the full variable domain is KAGVTQTPRYLIKTRGQQVTLSCSPISGHRSVSWYQQTPGQGLQFLFEYFSETQRNKGNFPGRFSGRQFSNSRSEMNVSTLELGDSALYLCASSGQGGDTEAFFGQGTRLTVV.